This is a list of T cell receptor beta chains from one sample in a study of OX40 agonist ivuxolimab in advanced cancers. Produced via immunoSEQ multiplex PCR; TCRdb's table is partial and in-frame only. Among roughly 80,000 clones listed, around 91% were seen once. The sample in question was CD4+ or CD8+ T cells sorted from blood, obtained in a trial of the OX40 agonist ivuxolimab. These receptor sequences come from an adult with an advanced solid tumor such as melanoma, head and neck, liver or kidney cancer. CDR3s include the opening cysteine and the closing phenylalanine or tryptophan. D genes are given only for firm matches. Size is stated for part of the rows, as once, few or many counts, or as a class when the clone is expanded.

abundance	v_gene	j_gene	d_gene	CDR3nt	CDR3aa
-	TRBV5-1	TRBJ1-4	-	TGCGCCAGCAGCTTAGGGGGGGCAGTAGCTAATGAAAAACTGTTTTTT	CASSLGGAVANEKLFF
-	TRBV9	TRBJ2-2	-	TGTGCCAGCAGCGTAGTGGTAACCGGGGAGCTGTTTTTT	CASSVVVTGELFF
-	TRBV4-1	TRBJ2-5	-	TGCGCCAGCAGCCAACGACCAGGGGAAGAGACCCAGTACTTC	CASSQRPGEETQYF
-	TRBV4-2	TRBJ2-3	-	TGTGCCAGCAGCCAAACCGAGCGGGCGCGCTATAGCACAGATACGCAGTATTTT	CASSQTERARYSTDTQYF
-	TRBV4-1	TRBJ2-7	-	TGCGCCAGCAGCCAAGATTATCTCAATGAGCAGTACTTC	CASSQDYLNEQYF
-	TRBV14	TRBJ2-7	TRBD1	TGTGCCAGCAGCCGACAGGGGGGCTCCTACGAGCAGTACTTC	CASSRQGGSYEQYF
-	TRBV10-2	TRBJ2-1	TRBD2	TGCGCCAGCAGTGAGTCTGTGGCGGGAGGGCCGCGAGATGAGCAGTTCTTC	CASSESVAGGPRDEQFF
-	TRBV5-6	TRBJ2-7	-	TGTGCCAGCAGCTTGGACCCCCGAGGGGCGGGCTACGAGCAGTACTTC	CASSLDPRGAGYEQYF
-	TRBV2	TRBJ2-7	TRBD2	TGTGCCAGCAGCCCAACGGCGGGAGTGTTCTACGAGCAGTACTTC	CASSPTAGVFYEQYF
-	TRBV11-2	TRBJ2-1	TRBD1	TGTGCCAGCAGCTTTGACAGGGGGCTCTACAATGAGCAGTTCTTC	CASSFDRGLYNEQFF
-	TRBV6-5	TRBJ1-4	TRBD1	TGTGCCAGCAGTTCTACCGGGACAGGGGTAAATGAAAAACTGTTTTTT	CASSSTGTGVNEKLFF
-	TRBV6-4	TRBJ1-2	TRBD1	TGTGCCAGCAGTGACGCGGACAGGGGTGGCTACACCTTC	CASSDADRGGYTF
-	TRBV30	TRBJ1-4	TRBD1	TGTGCCAGCTCAGGGGGCGCGGGTGAAAAACTGTTTTTT	CASSGGAGEKLFF
-	TRBV18	TRBJ1-4	-	TGTGCCAGCTCACCCGAGGGAGGCGGGTTTGCCGAAAAACTGTTTTTT	CASSPEGGGFAEKLFF
-	TRBV7-9	TRBJ2-5	TRBD2	TGTGCCAGCAGCTTAGCGATCACCGCTAGCGGGAGTGAGGAGACCCAGTACTTC	CASSLAITASGSEETQYF
-	TRBV19	TRBJ1-1	-	TGTGCCAGTAGACCACAGGGATTGAACACTGAAGCTTTCTTT	CASRPQGLNTEAFF
-	TRBV19	TRBJ2-1	TRBD2	TGTGCCAGTAGAACCACTAGCGATTTCTACAATGAGCAGTTCTTC	CASRTTSDFYNEQFF
-	TRBV6-6	TRBJ2-7	TRBD1	TGTGCCAGCAGTTACTACCAGGGGGCTTCGTACGAGCAGTACTTC	CASSYYQGASYEQYF
few	TRBV6-5	TRBJ2-5	-	TGTGCCAGCAGTTATTGGGGGTCGAAAGAGACCCAGTACTTC	CASSYWGSKETQYF
-	TRBV27	TRBJ2-7	TRBD2	TGTGCCAGCAGTCCGGGACTAGCGTTCGAGCAGTACTTC	CASSPGLAFEQYF
-	TRBV6-6	TRBJ1-2	TRBD1	TGTGCCAGCAGGCGGGACAGGGGAAATGGCTACACCTTC	CASRRDRGNGYTF
-	TRBV6-4	TRBJ1-6	TRBD1	TGTGCCAGCAGGGAAACGACAGGGTGGAATTCACCCCTCCACTTT	CASRETTGWNSPLHF
-	TRBV30	TRBJ2-2	-	TGTGCCTGGAGTGTGTTAGGTCCCGGGGAGCTGTTTTTT	CAWSVLGPGELFF
-	TRBV6-5	TRBJ2-3	-	TGTGCCAGCAGTCCCCAGGGGTCCGGCACAGATACGCAGTATTTT	CASSPQGSGTDTQYF
-	TRBV6-5	TRBJ1-5	-	TGTGCCAGCAGTTACTCGAGGATGGATCCTCAGCCCCAGCATTTT	CASSYSRMDPQPQHF
-	TRBV7-2	TRBJ2-5	-	TGTGCCAGCAGCTTTAACAGGGCGGAGACCCAGTACTTC	CASSFNRAETQYF
-	TRBV11-2	TRBJ2-1	TRBD1	TGTGCCAGCAGCCAAGACAGGGTGCCCTACAATGAGCAGTTCTTC	CASSQDRVPYNEQFF
-	TRBV5-4	TRBJ1-3	-	TGTGCCAGCAGCTTTAGCGGTGGCTCTGGAAACACCATATATTTT	CASSFSGGSGNTIYF
-	TRBV5-8	TRBJ2-1	-	TGTGCCAGCAGGGGAGACAATGAGCAGTTCTTC	CASRGDNEQFF
-	TRBV9	TRBJ2-2	-	TGTGCCAGCAGCGTATCTTTCTTGGGGGAGCTGTTTTTT	CASSVSFLGELFF
-	TRBV7-2	TRBJ2-3	TRBD2	TGTGCCAGCAGCTCAAGGGCGGCTAGCGGGAGACCCCAGTATTTT	CASSSRAASGRPQYF
once	TRBV19	TRBJ2-3	-	TGTGCCAGTAGTATTGGGCTAAACACAGATACGCAGTATTTT	CASSIGLNTDTQYF
-	TRBV5-4	TRBJ2-3	TRBD2	TGTGCCAGCAGCAGAGGGAGGGAGGGCCGAGGAGATACGCAGTATTTT	CASSRGREGRGDTQYF
-	TRBV7-8	TRBJ2-3	TRBD1	TGTGCCAGCAGCTCCACAGGGGCAGGGGCCACAGATACGCAGTATTTT	CASSSTGAGATDTQYF
-	TRBV6-6	TRBJ2-6	-	TGTGCCAGCAGTATAACAGGGCTGACTGGGGCCAACGTCCTGACTTTC	CASSITGLTGANVLTF